Detailed here is one TCR beta chain. No antigen is known for it. V shed 2 bases and J shed 1 base, with 12 bases lying between them. The CDR3 totals 15 residues. The germline V gene has CDR1 GTSNPN and CDR2 SVGIG (reference sequence). The data are from a study of T cells in localized non-small cell lung cancer. Study-wide results and limits: Appearance in adjacent lung was seen for a median roughly 56 of the top 100 tumor clones. Sequencing was restricted to one tumor region; therefore, heterogeneity remains possible.

Sequencing was performed with immunoSEQ multiplex PCR; in TCRdb, only in-frame clones are kept and a portion is missing. Among approximately 1,500 clones, 24% were seen once, and the ten largest hold 20% to 25%. This chain connects TRBV30 to TRBJ2-1, with D perhaps TRBD1 or TRBD2 (5 bases each). This sample comprised lung tumor tissue, obtained before any cancer treatment. This receptor was obtained from a female donor of 60 years or more with stage II lung adenocarcinoma. CDR3 in amino acids: CAWSRGEYSYNEQFF. CDR3 DNA sequence: TGTGCCTGGAGTAGAGGGGAGTATTCCTACAATGAGCAGTTCTTC.